These T cell receptor beta chains were read from a single sample in a study of CXCR3-negative and CXCR3-positive naive CD8 T cells. Reanalyzing the 5' RACE reads, TCRdb keeps one entry per CDR3 protein, without DNA. This table lists 75,000 to 90,000 distinct CDR3 sequences. The sequenced material came from naive CXCR3+ CD8+ T cells from blood. These receptors were taken from a human donor in good health. Some clones in this sample may be carry-over from other donors' samples. Both conserved end residues are part of each CDR3.

j_call cdr3_length v_call cdr3_aa
TRBJ1-2 15 TRBV14 CASSQDRAGPDGYTF
TRBJ2-3 16 TRBV28 CASSLGQVAPTDTQYF
TRBJ2-1 18 TRBV3-1 CASSLNLLAGEHYNEQFF
TRBJ2-7 13 TRBV6-6 CASSYQPPREQYF
TRBJ2-2 18 TRBV20-1 CSAPPKGGTGRSYGELFF
TRBJ2-7 16 TRBV10-3 CAISESGGDSSYEQYF
TRBJ2-3 15 TRBV7-2 CASSLYGTSTDTQYF
TRBJ2-7 14 TRBV28 CASEYGQASYEQYF
TRBJ1-1 14 TRBV5-6 CASSLELGGTEAFF
TRBJ2-7 16 TRBV28 CASSLNAALPLYEQYF
TRBJ2-7 18 TRBV6-5 CASSYSAGQPGSRYEQYF
TRBJ1-2 17 TRBV4-2 CASSQDVRTGPYYGYTF
TRBJ2-1 13 TRBV6-4 CASSDEALNEQFF
TRBJ1-2 15 TRBV27 CASSLSWQANYGYTF
TRBJ1-1 13 TRBV15 CATSPEWGTEAFF
TRBJ1-4 11 TRBV21-1 CASSKGRKLFF
TRBJ1-6 16 TRBV10-3 CAVSETAGTGYSPLHF
TRBJ2-5 17 TRBV20-1 CSARFRCVEEIGETQYF
TRBJ2-2 18 TRBV13 CASSFFLRGFDDTGELFF
TRBJ2-7 12 TRBV7-9 CASSLAGGEQYF
TRBJ2-5 13 TRBV13 CASSLGREETQYF
TRBJ2-7 15 TRBV7-2 CASSIRGGAFYEQYF
TRBJ2-1 14 TRBV9 CASSVRPGQGEQFF
TRBJ2-3 16 TRBV9 CASSLSGGGFTDTQYF
TRBJ2-2 15 TRBV11-2 CASSLAVLAGGELFF
TRBJ1-2 13 TRBV7-6 CASSSNGGEGYTF
TRBJ1-2 12 TRBV29-1 CSARTGDYGYTF
TRBJ1-1 16 TRBV29-1 CSVEGTIQGLGTEAFF
TRBJ1-1 15 TRBV10-3 CAISSAGTENTEAFF
TRBJ2-7 13 TRBV12-3/TRBV12-4 CASSLETPYEQYF
TRBJ1-1 14 TRBV29-1 CSVIGGGADTEAFF
TRBJ2-1 15 TRBV6-5 CASSLLAGGGNEQFF
TRBJ2-1 15 TRBV28 CASSLRGASNNEQFF
TRBJ2-5 14 TRBV29-1 CSVEISGGFGTQYF
TRBJ2-5 16 TRBV12-3/TRBV12-4 CASSLPTRDRQETQYF
TRBJ1-1 13 TRBV3-1 CASRLTGLDEAFF
TRBJ1-5 13 TRBV7-9 CASSLHLNQPQHF
TRBJ1-6 16 TRBV28 CASSLLTGSENSPLHF
TRBJ2-7 12 TRBV28 CAVGTADSEQYF
TRBJ2-7 12 TRBV29-1 CSAAASSYEQYF
TRBJ2-3 11 TRBV12-3/TRBV12-4 CASSFGGEQYF
TRBJ2-7 13 TRBV7-2 CASSRYTTYEQYF
TRBJ2-1 15 TRBV5-1 CASSSTSGGVNEQFF
TRBJ2-2 17 TRBV9 CASSFNLDSRDTGELFF
TRBJ2-1 15 TRBV14 CASSQGTGSYNEQFF
TRBJ2-7 14 TRBV4-2 CASSQRDRSYEQYF
TRBJ2-1 13 TRBV28 CASRLILNRKQFF
TRBJ2-2 17 TRBV7-9 CASSSSGGELNTGELFF
TRBJ1-3 17 TRBV14 CASSPIPQGYSGNTIYF
TRBJ1-1 11 TRBV2 CASFGSTEAFF